Listed here are 21 T cell receptor beta chains from one sample, sequenced in a study of blood T cell repertoires in COVID-19. The assay was immunoSEQ multiplex PCR, and TCRdb's table has in-frame clones only and misses some. The profile shows some 330,000 clones, around 87% of them singletons. Specimen: PBMCs or T cells enriched from blood (not recorded which). These receptors were taken from a man aged 35-49 years in a cohort exposed to, infected with or recovered from COVID-19 (not recorded which).

DNA for the CDR3: TGTGCCACCAGTGGACAGGGGTACTCCTACAATGAGCAGTTCTTC. Translating it yields CATSGQGYSYNEQFF. This sequence joins TRBV24-1 and TRBJ2-1, with TRBD1 matching over 8 bases. The CDR3 totals 15 residues. The J segment lost 0 bases and the V segment lost 5 bases, leaving 2 bases of the junction unmatched. In germline, CDR1 is KGHDR, CDR2 SFDVKD.

This chain uses TRBV5-1 with TRBJ1-1, with 9 nucleotides matching TRBD1. The CDR3 totals 15 residues. With 3 bases clipped from V and 1 base from J, the junction kept 4 bases outside the gene matches. Germline values: CDR1 SGHRS, CDR2 YFSETQ. The DNA for the CDR3 is TGCGCCAGCAGCTCACAGGGGGCCCCGAACACTGAAGCTTTCTTT. Its translation: CASSSQGAPNTEAFF.

This chain connects TRBV7-3 to TRBJ2-7; 13 positions agree with TRBD2. This CDR3 contains 14 residues. V dropped 4 bases and J dropped 9; count of bases not matched to a gene: 6. Germline lookup yields CDR1 SGHTA and CDR2 FQGTGA. CDR3 in amino acids: CASSSGTSGARQYF. Written as DNA, the CDR3 is TGTGCCAGCAGCTCCGGGACTAGCGGGGCTCGGCAGTACTTC.

The chain combines TRBV7-6 with TRBJ1-5; no reliable D call. Germline V CDR1 and CDR2: SGHVS, FNYEAQ. The CDR3 loop spans 14 amino acids. V lost 1 base to trimming and J lost 3 bases, with 7 bases between them. CDR3 sequence: CASSLGEYNQPQHF. The CDR3 DNA reads as TGTGCCAGCAGCTTAGGCGAATACAATCAGCCCCAGCATTTT.

The genes are TRBV10-3 and TRBJ2-5, with a tentative D call TRBD2 (6 bases). The CDR3 spans 15 residues. CDR1 and CDR2 from the germline V gene are ENHRY and SYGVKD. Trimming left V 3 bases short and J 4 bases short, with 15 bases between. CDR3 amino acids: CAISDGPGGGETQYF. DNA of the CDR3: TGTGCCATCAGTGATGGGCCCGGGGGAGGAGAGACCCAGTACTTC.

This chain links TRBV5-4 with TRBJ2-7; 7 nucleotides match TRBD2. Germline CDR1 is SGHNT and CDR2 is YYREEE (reference sequence). This CDR3 comprises 16 residues. Trimming took 0 bases from V and 0 from J; bases not matched to a gene: 6. The CDR3 region is CASSLGVAGLSYEQYF. CDR3 DNA: TGTGCCAGCAGCTTGGGGGTAGCGGGCCTCTCCTACGAGCAGTACTTC.

The genes are TRBV9 and TRBJ2-1, with D possibly TRBD2 on 5 matching bases. Looked up from germline, CDR1 is SGDLS and CDR2 is YYNGEE. V was trimmed by 4 bases and J by 5 bases, leaving 13 bases between them. The CDR3 totals 14 residues. CDR3 sequence reads: CASSPGSGDNEQFF. DNA of the CDR3: TGTGCCAGCAGCCCGGGAAGTGGGGACAATGAGCAGTTCTTC. The whole variable domain, remainder taken from reference TRBV9 and TRBJ2-1, is DSGVTQTPKHLITATGQRVTLRCSPRSGDLSVYWYQQSLDQGLQFLIQYYNGEERAKGNILERFSAQQFPDLHSELNLSSLELGDSALYFCASSPGSGDNEQFFGPGTRLTVL.

The sample holds one count of this clone. The J gene is TRBJ2-5, the V gene TRBV5-1; TRBD1 might be the D (8 bases). V was clipped by 2 bases and J by 3 bases, with 11 bases between them. Germline-derived CDR1 and CDR2 are SGHRS and YFSETQ. The CDR3 is made up of 14 amino acids. CDR3 amino acids: CASSLQGGKETQYF. DNA for the CDR3: TGCGCCAGCAGCTTACAGGGGGGGAAAGAGACCCAGTACTTC.

This chain joins TRBV27 and TRBJ2-2, with TRBD1 matching 9 bases. CDR1 and CDR2 from the germline V gene are MNHEY and SMNVEV (reference sequence). The CDR3 contains 14 residues. V shed 4 bases, J shed 6 bases, and the junction held 3 bases outside the gene matches. The CDR3 DNA sequence: TGTGCCAGCAGTTGGACAGGGGACGCCGGGGAGCTGTTTTTT. Its protein product is CASSWTGDAGELFF.

This clone was counted a single time. This chain uses TRBV5-1 with TRBJ2-5, with 9 bases that match TRBD1. The germline CDR1 and CDR2 sequences are SGHRS and YFSETQ. This CDR3 comprises 14 residues. Trimming took 6 bases from V and 5 from J; bases not matched to a gene: 8. The CDR3 loop is CASTTGQGWETQYF. The CDR3 DNA reads as TGCGCCAGCACCACGGGACAGGGATGGGAGACCCAGTACTTC.

This clone was counted between two and nine times. The V gene is TRBV3-1 (or the pseudogene TRBV3-2), the J gene TRBJ2-2, with no clear D. Germline assignment: CDR1 LGHDT and CDR2 YNNKEL (reference sequence). Trimming took 1 base from V and 5 from J, leaving 11 bases between them. The CDR3 contains 15 residues. The CDR3, as DNA: TGTGCCAGCAGCCAAGTAGTAGCTCGAACCGGGGAGCTGTTTTTT. Translated, it gives CASSQVVARTGELFF.

The J gene is TRBJ1-2, the V gene TRBV6-1; 10 bases are a match to TRBD1. The V and J ends lost 3 bases and 5 bases, in that order; junction bases with no gene match: 3. Germline values: CDR1 MNHNS, CDR2 SASEGT. This CDR3 region has 14 residues. CDR3 sequence reads: CASSDPGQGYGYTF. DNA for the CDR3: TGTGCCAGCAGTGACCCGGGACAGGGGTATGGCTACACCTTC.

This chain connects TRBV27 to TRBJ2-1; 10 bases line up with TRBD1. Trimming took 8 bases from V and 5 from J; bases not matched to a gene: 9. The CDR3 is made up of 15 amino acids. The V gene's germline CDR1 is MNHEY and CDR2 SMNVEV (reference sequence). The CDR3 here is CASATGTGEDNEQFF. In DNA form, the CDR3 reads TGTGCCAGCGCCACCGGGACAGGGGAAGACAATGAGCAGTTCTTC.

The gene calls are TRBV28 and TRBJ1-6; possible D gene TRBD1, 5 bases. The germline CDR1 and CDR2 sequences are MDHEN and SYDVKM. The CDR3 runs 16 residues. V lost 3 bases and J 4 bases, leaving 13 bases between the germline ends. The CDR3 here is CASSLGQGRYNSPLHF. DNA of the CDR3: TGTGCCAGCAGTTTGGGCCAGGGTCGGTATAATTCACCCCTCCACTTT.

This sequence joins TRBV7-3 and TRBJ2-1; D unclear. The V end was cut by 7 bases, the J end by 9 bases, with 4 bases between. The CDR3 runs 9 residues. Germline CDR1 is SGHTA and CDR2 is FQGTGA. This chain's CDR3 is CASTSEQFF. The CDR3 region has the DNA TGTGCCAGCACGAGTGAGCAGTTCTTC.

This chain uses TRBV2 with TRBJ2-7, with 8 bases aligning to TRBD1. Germline lookup yields CDR1 SNHLY and CDR2 FYNNEI. There are 15 residues in the CDR3. V lost 7 bases to trimming and J lost 3 bases; unmatched junction nucleotides: 11. As DNA, the CDR3 is TGTGCCAGCAAAGGACAGGGTCTTATGGTCTACGAGCAGTACTTC. Protein sequence: CASKGQGLMVYEQYF.

The chain links TRBV20-1 to TRBJ1-1; D remains ambiguous. V dropped 3 bases and J dropped 2 bases, with 13 bases sitting between them. The CDR3 is made up of 14 amino acids. CDR1 is DFQATT and CDR2 is SNEGSKA in the germline V gene (reference sequence). The CDR3 is CSASKQYSNTEAFF. The CDR3 nucleotides are TGCAGTGCTAGTAAACAGTACTCCAACACTGAAGCTTTCTTT.

The rearrangement links TRBV10-3 to TRBJ1-2; D might be TRBD1 (6 bases). The CDR3 is made up of 15 amino acids. The germline V gene has CDR1 ENHRY and CDR2 SYGVKD. V gave up 3 bases and J gave up 7 bases, with 18 bases separating them. This CDR3 is CAISEKWQGNVGYTF. The CDR3 DNA is TGTGCCATCAGTGAAAAATGGCAGGGGAACGTTGGCTACACCTTC.

This clone was seen just once. J is TRBJ2-7 and V is TRBV19, with TRBD1 matching over 12 bases. The V segment lost 6 bases and the J segment 2 bases; nucleotides outside the gene matches: 11. This CDR3 is 17 amino acids long. Germline lookup yields CDR1 LNHDA and CDR2 SQIVND (reference sequence). CDR3 DNA: TGTGCCAGTAGGGGACAGGGGGCGATGATTGGGCCCTACGAGCAGTACTTC. This codes for CASRGQGAMIGPYEQYF. Full variable domain (missing parts from reference TRBV19 and TRBJ2-7): DGGITQSPKYLFRKEGQNVTLSCEQNLNHDAMYWYRQDPGQGLRLIYYSQIVNDFQKGDIAEGYSVSREKKESFPLTVTSAQKNPTAFYLCASRGQGAMIGPYEQYFGPGTRLTVT.

The CDR3 DNA follows: TGTGCCAGCTCACCACCGAATAGACTAGCGGCCCAAGAGGAGACCCAGTACTTC. It specifies CASSPPNRLAAQEETQYF. The rearrangement uses TRBV18 and TRBJ2-5; 9 bases align to TRBD2. There are 18 residues in the CDR3. V dropped 0 bases and J dropped 5; count of bases not matched to a gene: 13. Germline assignment: CDR1 KGHSH and CDR2 LQKENI.

This clone showed up just once. J is TRBJ1-5 and V is TRBV5-4; TRBD1 might be the D (6 bases). CDR1 SGHNT and CDR2 YYREEE come from the germline V gene (reference sequence). V lost 4 bases and J lost 5, with 10 bases in between. The CDR3 runs to 13 residues. The DNA of the CDR3 is TGTGCCAGCAGCCAACAGGGCTATCAGCCCCAGCATTTT. Protein: CASSQQGYQPQHF.